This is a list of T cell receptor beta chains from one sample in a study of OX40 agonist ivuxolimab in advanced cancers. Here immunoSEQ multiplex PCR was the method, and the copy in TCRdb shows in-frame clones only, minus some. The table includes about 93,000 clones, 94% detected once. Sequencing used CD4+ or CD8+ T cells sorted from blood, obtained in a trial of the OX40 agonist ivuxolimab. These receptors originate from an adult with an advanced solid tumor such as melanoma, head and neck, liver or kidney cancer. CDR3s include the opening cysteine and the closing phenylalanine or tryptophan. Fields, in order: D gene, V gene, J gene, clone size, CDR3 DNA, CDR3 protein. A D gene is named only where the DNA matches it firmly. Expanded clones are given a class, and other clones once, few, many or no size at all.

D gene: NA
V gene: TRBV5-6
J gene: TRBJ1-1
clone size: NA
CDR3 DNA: TGTGCCAGCAGCTTTGCTCACAGGATGAACACTGAAGCTTTCTTT
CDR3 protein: CASSFAHRMNTEAFF

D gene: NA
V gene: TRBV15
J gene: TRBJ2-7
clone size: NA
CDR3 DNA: TGTGCCACCAGCATATCTGGCGGGAAAGGATGGGAGCAGTACTTC
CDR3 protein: CATSISGGKGWEQYF

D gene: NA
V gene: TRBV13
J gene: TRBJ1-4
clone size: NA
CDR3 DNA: TGTGCCAGCAGCTTACGGGGTTATCTAGGGGAAGACCCTGAAAAACTGTTTTTT
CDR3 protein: CASSLRGYLGEDPEKLFF

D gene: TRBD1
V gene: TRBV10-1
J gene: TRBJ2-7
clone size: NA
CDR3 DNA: TGCGCCAGCTCCCAGGGGGCGAGGGGCTACGAGCAGTACTTC
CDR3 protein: CASSQGARGYEQYF

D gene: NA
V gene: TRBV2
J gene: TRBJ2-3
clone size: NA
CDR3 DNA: TGTGCCAGCAGTGGGACGGCTAGCACAGATACGCAGTATTTT
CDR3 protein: CASSGTASTDTQYF

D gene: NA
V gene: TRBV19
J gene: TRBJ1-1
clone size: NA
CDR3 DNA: TGTGCCAGTAGTATCGGAGGACTTAGTAACACTGAAGCTTTCTTT
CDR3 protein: CASSIGGLSNTEAFF

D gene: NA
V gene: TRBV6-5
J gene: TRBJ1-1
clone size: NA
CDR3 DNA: TGTGCCAGCAGTTACTCGCCAGGGGACACTGAAGCTTTCTTT
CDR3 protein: CASSYSPGDTEAFF

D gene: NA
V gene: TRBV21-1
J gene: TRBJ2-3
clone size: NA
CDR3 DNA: TGTGCCAGCAGCATTATGCAGACCGGGACTAGCGACACAGATACGCAGTATTTT
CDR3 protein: CASSIMQTGTSDTDTQYF

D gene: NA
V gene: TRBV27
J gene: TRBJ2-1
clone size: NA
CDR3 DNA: TGTGCCAGCAGTTCCTCTGGGGATGAGCAGTTCTTC
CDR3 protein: CASSSSGDEQFF

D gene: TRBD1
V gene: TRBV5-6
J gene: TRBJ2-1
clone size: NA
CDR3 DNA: TGTGCCAGCAGGGGGCCCGGGACAGGTTTATACAATGAGCAGTTCTTC
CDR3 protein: CASRGPGTGLYNEQFF

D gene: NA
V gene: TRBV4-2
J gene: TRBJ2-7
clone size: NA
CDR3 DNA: TGTGCCAGCAGCCAAAACGCTGGGAGTGGCTACGAGCAGTACTTC
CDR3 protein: CASSQNAGSGYEQYF

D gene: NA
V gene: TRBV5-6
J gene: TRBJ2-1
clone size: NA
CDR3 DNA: TGTGCCAGCAGCTTTTCGACCCTTCGGAATGAGCAGTTCTTC
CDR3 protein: CASSFSTLRNEQFF

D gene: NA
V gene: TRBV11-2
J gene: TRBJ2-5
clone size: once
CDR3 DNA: TGTGCCAGCAGCCCGGACTACCACCAAGAGACCCAGTACTTC
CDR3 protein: CASSPDYHQETQYF

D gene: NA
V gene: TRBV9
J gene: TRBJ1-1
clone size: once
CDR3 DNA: TGTGCCAGCCGAAGGATCGGCGGGACTGAAGCTTTCTTT
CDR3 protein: CASRRIGGTEAFF

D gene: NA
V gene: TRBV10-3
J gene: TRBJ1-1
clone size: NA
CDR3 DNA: TGTGCCATCAGTGAGTCAGGACACAGGAGCACTGAAGCTTTCTTT
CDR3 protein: CAISESGHRSTEAFF

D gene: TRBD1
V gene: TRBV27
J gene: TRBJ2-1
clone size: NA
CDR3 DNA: TGTGCCAGTAGACAGGGGGGATACAATGAGCAGTTCTTC
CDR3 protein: CASRQGGYNEQFF

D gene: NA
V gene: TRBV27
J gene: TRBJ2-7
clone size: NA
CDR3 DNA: TGTGCCAGCAGTTTACGGTGGGGATACTACGAGCAGTACTTC
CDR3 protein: CASSLRWGYYEQYF

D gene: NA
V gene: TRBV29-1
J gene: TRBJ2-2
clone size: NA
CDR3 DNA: TGCAGCGTTGATTTAAAGGCCGGGGAGCTGTTTTTT
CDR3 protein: CSVDLKAGELFF

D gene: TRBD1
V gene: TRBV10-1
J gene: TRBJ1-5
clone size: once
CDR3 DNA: TGCGCCAGCAGTCCCGGACAGGCCCTCAATCAGCCCCAGCATTTT
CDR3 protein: CASSPGQALNQPQHF

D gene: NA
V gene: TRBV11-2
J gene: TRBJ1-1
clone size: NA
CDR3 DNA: TGTGCCAGCAGCTTTTACCCAGCAGCGAACACTGAAGCTTTCTTT
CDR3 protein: CASSFYPAANTEAFF

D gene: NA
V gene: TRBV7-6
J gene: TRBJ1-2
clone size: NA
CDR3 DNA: TGTGCCAGCAGCGCGCGCGGCCAGATCTTCTATGGCTACACCTTC
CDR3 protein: CASSARGQIFYGYTF

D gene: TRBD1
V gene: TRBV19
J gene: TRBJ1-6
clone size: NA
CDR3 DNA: TGTGCCAGTACGATCGACAGGGGGAGTTCACCCCTCCACTTT
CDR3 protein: CASTIDRGSSPLHF

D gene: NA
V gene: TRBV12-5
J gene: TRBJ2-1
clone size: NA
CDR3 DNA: TGTGCTAGTGGTGTAAATTCCAATGAGCAGTTCTTC
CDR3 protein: CASGVNSNEQFF

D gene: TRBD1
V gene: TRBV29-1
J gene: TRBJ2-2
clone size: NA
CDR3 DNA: TGCAGCTTTCGGGGACAGACGAACACCGGGGAGCTGTTTTTT
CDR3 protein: CSFRGQTNTGELFF

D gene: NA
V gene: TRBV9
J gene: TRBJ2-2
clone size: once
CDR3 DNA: TGTGCCAGCAGCGCCCCTAACACCGGGGAGCTGTTTTTT
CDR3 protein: CASSAPNTGELFF

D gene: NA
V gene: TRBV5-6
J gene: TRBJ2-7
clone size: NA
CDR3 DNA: TGTGCCAGCAGCCCGGGTCCTGTCTCCTACGAGCAGTACTTC
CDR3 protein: CASSPGPVSYEQYF

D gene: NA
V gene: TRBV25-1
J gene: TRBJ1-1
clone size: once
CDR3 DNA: TGTGCCAGCAGGGGATACGAGAGCATGAACACTGAAGCTTTCTTT
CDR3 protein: CASRGYESMNTEAFF

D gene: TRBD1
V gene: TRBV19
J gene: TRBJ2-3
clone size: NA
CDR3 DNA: TGTGCCAGTAAGCCCAGGGGGCTAGCAGATACGCAGTATTTT
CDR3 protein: CASKPRGLADTQYF

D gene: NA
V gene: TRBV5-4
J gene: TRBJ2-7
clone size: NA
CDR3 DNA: TGTGCCAGCAGCTCGGACTATCTCAGCTCCTACGAGCAGTACTTC
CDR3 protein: CASSSDYLSSYEQYF

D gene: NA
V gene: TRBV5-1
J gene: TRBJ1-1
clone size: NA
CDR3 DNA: TGCGCCAGCACCGGACAGACCGAAGCTTTCTTT
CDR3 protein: CASTGQTEAFF

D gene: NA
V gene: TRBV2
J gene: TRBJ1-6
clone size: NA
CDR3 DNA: TGTGCCAGCAGTGACCCCCTGGGATATAATTCACCCCTCCACTTT
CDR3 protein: CASSDPLGYNSPLHF

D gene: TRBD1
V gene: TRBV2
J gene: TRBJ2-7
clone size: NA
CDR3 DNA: TGTGCCAGCAGTGACATACCGGGACAGGGGGCCCTCGAGCAGTACTTC
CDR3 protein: CASSDIPGQGALEQYF

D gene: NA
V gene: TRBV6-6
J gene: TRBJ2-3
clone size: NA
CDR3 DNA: TGTGCCAGCAGTTACGACGGTAGGGGAGTGGATACGCAGTATTTT
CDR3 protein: CASSYDGRGVDTQYF

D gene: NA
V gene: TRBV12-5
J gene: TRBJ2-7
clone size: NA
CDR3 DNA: TGTGCTAGTGGTTTGGCCTACAACGATTTCCTCGTAATAGCGGAAATATACTACGAGCAGTACTTC
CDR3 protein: CASGLAYNDFLVIAEIYYEQYF

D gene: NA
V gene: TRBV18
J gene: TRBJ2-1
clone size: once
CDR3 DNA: TGTGCCAGCTCACCACCGACGGATGAGCAGTTCTTC
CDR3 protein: CASSPPTDEQFF

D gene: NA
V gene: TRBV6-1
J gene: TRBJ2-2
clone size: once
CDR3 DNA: TGTGCCAGCAGTGAAGCGCTTCGAGCGCGGGGACGAGATTTAGCGAACACCGGGGAGCTGTTTTTT
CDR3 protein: CASSEALRARGRDLANTGELFF

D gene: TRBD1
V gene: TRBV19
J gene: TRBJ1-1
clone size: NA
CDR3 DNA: TGTGCCAGTAGTGCGACAGGGGGCACTGAAGCTTTCTTT
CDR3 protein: CASSATGGTEAFF

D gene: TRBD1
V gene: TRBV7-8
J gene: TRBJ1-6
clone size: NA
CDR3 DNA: TGTGCCAGCAGCGCAGACAGGGGGGGTTCACCCCTCCACTTT
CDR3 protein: CASSADRGGSPLHF